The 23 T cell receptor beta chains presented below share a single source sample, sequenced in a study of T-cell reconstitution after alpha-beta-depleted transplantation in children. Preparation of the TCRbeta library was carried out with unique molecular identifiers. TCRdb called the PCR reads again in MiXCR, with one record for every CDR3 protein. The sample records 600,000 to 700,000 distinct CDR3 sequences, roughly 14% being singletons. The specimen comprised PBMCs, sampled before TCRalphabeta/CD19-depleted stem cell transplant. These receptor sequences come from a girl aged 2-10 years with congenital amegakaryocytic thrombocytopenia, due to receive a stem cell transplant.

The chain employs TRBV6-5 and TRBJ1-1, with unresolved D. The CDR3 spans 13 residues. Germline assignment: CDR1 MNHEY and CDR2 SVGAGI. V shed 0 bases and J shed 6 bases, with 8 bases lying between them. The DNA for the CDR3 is TGTGCCAGCAGTTACTCGATTTCTGCTGAAGCTTTCTTT. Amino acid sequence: CASSYSISAEAFF.

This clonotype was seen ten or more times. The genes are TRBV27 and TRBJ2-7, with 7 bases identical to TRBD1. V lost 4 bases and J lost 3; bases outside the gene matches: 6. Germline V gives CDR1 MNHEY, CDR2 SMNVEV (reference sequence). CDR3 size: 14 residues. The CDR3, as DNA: TGTGCCAGCAGTTCCCAGGACAGGTTCTACGAGCAGTACTTC. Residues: CASSSQDRFYEQYF.

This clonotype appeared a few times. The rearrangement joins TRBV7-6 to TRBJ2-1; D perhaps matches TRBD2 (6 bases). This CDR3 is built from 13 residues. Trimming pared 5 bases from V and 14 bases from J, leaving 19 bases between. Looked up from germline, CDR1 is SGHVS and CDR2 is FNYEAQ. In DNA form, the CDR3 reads TGTGCCAGCAGCCCCGAGACTAGTCTTTGGGAGTTCTTC. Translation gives CASSPETSLWEFF.

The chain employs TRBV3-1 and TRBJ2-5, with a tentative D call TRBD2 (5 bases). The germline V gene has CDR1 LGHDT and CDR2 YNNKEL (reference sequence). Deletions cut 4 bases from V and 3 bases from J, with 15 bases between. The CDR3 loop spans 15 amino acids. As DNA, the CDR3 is TGTGCCAGCAGCCTTCTTCTAGGGCGGGAAGAGACCCAGTACTTC. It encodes CASSLLLGREETQYF.

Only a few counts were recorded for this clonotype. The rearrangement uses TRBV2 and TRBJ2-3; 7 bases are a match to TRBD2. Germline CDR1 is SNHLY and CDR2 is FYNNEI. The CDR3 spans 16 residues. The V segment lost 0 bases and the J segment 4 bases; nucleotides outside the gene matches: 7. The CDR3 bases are TGTGCCAGCAGTGAAGCGCTCCGGGGGAGGGCAGATACGCAGTATTTT. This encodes CASSEALRGRADTQYF.

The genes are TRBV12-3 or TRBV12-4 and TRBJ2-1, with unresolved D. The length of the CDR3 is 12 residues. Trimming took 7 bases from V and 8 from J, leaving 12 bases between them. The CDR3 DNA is TGTGCCAGCACTCCTGGCCGCGATGAGCAGTTCTTC. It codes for CASTPGRDEQFF.

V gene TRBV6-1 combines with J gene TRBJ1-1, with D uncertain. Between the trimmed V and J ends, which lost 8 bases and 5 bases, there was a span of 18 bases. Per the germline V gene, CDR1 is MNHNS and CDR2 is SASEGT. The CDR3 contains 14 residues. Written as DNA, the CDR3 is TGTGCCAGCTGGTGGACGGGAGGCAGGACTGAAGCTTTCTTT. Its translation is CASWWTGGRTEAFF.

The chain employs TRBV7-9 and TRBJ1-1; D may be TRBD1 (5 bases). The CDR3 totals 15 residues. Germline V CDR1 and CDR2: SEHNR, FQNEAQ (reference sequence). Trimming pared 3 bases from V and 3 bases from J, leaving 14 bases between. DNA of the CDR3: TGTGCCAGCAGCTTTACGACAGTGGGGGACACTGAAGCTTTCTTT. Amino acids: CASSFTTVGDTEAFF. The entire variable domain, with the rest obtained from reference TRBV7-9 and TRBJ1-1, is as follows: DTGVSQNPRHKITKRGQNVTFRCDPISEHNRLYWYRQTLGQGPEFLTYFQNEAQLEKSRLLSDRFSAERPKGSFSTLEIQRTEQGDSAMYLCASSFTTVGDTEAFFGQGTRLTVV.

The DNA for the CDR3 is TGTGCCACCAGTGATTCCTTTGGGGGAGGGCCCGGCAATGAGCAGTTCTTC. This sequence encodes CATSDSFGGGPGNEQFF. The rearrangement joins TRBV24-1 to TRBJ2-1; 7 positions match TRBD2. This CDR3 region has 17 residues. Losses at the gene ends were 2 bases for V and 6 bases for J; bases not matched to a gene: 12. Germline CDR1 is KGHDR and CDR2 is SFDVKD.

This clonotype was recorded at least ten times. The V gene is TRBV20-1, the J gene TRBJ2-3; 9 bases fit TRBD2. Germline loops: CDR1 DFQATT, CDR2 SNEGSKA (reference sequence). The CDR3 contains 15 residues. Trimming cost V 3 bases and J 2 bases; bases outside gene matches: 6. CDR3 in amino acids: CSASGGRANTDTQYF. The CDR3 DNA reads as TGCAGTGCTAGTGGCGGGAGGGCCAACACAGATACGCAGTATTTT.

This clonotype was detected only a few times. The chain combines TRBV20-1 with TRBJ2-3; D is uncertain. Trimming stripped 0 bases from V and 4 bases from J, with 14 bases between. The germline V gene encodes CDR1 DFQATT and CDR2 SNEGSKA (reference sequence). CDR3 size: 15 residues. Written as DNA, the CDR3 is TGCAGTGCTAGAGAGGGCCGGGCCGCCCCAGATACGCAGTATTTT. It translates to CSAREGRAAPDTQYF.

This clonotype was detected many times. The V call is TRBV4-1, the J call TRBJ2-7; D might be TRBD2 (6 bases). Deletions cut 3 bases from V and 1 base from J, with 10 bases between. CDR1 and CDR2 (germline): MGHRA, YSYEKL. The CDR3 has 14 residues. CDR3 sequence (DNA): TGCGCCAGCAGCCAGTTAGCGGAGTCCTACGAGCAGTACTTC. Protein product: CASSQLAESYEQYF.

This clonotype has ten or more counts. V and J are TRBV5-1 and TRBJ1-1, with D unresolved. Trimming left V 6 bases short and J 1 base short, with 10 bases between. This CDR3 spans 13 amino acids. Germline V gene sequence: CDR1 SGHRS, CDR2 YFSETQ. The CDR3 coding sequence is TGCGCCAGCACCTGGAGGGAGAACACTGAAGCTTTCTTT. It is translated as CASTWRENTEAFF.

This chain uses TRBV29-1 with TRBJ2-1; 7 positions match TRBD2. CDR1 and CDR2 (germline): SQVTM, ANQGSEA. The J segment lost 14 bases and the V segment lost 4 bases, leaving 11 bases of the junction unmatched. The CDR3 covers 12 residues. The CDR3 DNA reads TGCAGCGTTGTTGGGGAGGGCCTATGGGAGTTCTTC. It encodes CSVVGEGLWEFF.

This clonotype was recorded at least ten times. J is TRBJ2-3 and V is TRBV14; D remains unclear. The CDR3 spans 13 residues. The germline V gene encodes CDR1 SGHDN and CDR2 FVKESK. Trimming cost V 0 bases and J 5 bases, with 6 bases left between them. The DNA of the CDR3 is TGTGCCAGCAGCCAAGATTTCAGAGATACGCAGTATTTT. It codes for CASSQDFRDTQYF.

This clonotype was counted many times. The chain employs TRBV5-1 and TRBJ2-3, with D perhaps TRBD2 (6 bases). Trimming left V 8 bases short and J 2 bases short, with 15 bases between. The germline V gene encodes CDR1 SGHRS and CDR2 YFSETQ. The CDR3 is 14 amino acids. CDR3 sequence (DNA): TGCGCCAGTCATAGCGGCACTTCCACAGATACGCAGTATTTT. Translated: CASHSGTSTDTQYF. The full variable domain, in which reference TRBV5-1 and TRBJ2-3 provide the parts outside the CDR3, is KAGVTQTPRYLIKTRGQQVTLSCSPISGHRSVSWYQQTPGQGLQFLFEYFSETQRNKGNFPGRFSGRQFSNSRSEMNVSTLELGDSALYLCASHSGTSTDTQYFGPGTRLTVL.

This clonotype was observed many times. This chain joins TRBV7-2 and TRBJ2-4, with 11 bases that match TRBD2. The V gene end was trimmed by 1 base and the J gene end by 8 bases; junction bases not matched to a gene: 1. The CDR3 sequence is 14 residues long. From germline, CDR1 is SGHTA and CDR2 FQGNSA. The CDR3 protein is CASSLVTSGDIQYF. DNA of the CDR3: TGTGCCAGCAGCTTAGTGACTAGCGGGGACATTCAGTACTTC.

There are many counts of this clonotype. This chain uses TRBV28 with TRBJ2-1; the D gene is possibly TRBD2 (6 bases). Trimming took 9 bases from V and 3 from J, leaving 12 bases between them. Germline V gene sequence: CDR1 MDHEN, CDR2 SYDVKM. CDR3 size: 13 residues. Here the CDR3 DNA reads TGTGCCAGTATGCTGGGGGGCTACAATGAGCAGTTCTTC. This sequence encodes CASMLGGYNEQFF.

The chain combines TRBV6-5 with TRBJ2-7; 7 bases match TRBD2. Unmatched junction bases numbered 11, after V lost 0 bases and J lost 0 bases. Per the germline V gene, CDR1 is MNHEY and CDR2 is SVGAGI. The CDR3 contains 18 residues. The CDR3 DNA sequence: TGTGCCAGCAGTTACTCCAGGCCAAGGCGGGGGAGCTCCTACGAGCAGTACTTC. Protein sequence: CASSYSRPRRGSSYEQYF.

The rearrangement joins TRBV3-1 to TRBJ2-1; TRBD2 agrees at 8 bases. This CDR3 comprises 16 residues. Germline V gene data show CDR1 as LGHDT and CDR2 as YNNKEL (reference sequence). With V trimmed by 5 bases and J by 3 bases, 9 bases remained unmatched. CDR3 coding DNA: TGTGCCAGCAGCTATAGCCGGACTAGCAACTACAATGAGCAGTTCTTC. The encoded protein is CASSYSRTSNYNEQFF.

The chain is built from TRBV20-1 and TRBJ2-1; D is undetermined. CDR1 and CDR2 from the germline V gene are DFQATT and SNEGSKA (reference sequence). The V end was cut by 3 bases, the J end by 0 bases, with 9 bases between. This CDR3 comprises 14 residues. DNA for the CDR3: TGCAGTGCTAGTTTCCTCTTCTCCTACAATGAGCAGTTCTTC. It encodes CSASFLFSYNEQFF.

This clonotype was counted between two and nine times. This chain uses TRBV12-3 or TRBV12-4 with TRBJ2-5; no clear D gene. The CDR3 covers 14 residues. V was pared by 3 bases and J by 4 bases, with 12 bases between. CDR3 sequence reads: CASSFGIGAETQYF. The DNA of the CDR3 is TGTGCCAGCAGTTTTGGGATTGGTGCAGAGACCCAGTACTTC.

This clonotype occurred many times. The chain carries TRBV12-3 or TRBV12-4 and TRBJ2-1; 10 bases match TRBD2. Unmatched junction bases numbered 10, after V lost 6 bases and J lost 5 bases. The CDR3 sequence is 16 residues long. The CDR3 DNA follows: TGTGCCAGCAGCTTAACTAGCGGGATTTTCCACAATGAGCAGTTCTTC. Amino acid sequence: CASSLTSGIFHNEQFF.